The 16 T cell receptor beta chains reported below all come from one sample, sequenced in a study of neurological immune-mediated disorders. TCRdb re-derived calls from the 5' RACE reads in MiXCR, one entry per CDR3 protein. The sample consists of fewer than 85,000 distinct CDR3 sequences, about a sixth of them appearing once. Sequenced material: PBMCs. The origin of the receptors is a middle-aged woman in good health.

The rearrangement links TRBV9 to TRBJ2-3, with TRBD2 matching 9 bases. This CDR3 has 16 amino acids. Per the germline V gene, CDR1 is SGDLS and CDR2 is YYNGEE. The junction had 6 bases not matched to a gene; V was cut back by 0 bases and J by 4 bases. CDR3 nucleotide sequence: TGTGCCAGCAGCGTAGTTCCAGCGGGGGGAGCAGATACGCAGTATTTT. This sequence encodes CASSVVPAGGADTQYF.

This clonotype was detected many times. The chain uses TRBV5-6 and TRBJ2-5; a possible D gene is TRBD1 (6 bases). V dropped 6 bases and J dropped 4 bases, with 19 bases sitting between them. The CDR3 length is 15 residues. CDR1 is SGHDT, CDR2 YYEEEE, per germline. CDR3 DNA sequence: TGTGCCAGCACCCCACAGACGGACAGAGGAGAGACCCAGTACTTC. Its protein product is CASTPQTDRGETQYF. Filled out from reference TRBV5-6 and TRBJ2-5, the complete variable domain reads DAGVTQSPTHLIKTRGQQVTLRCSPKSGHDTVSWYQQALGQGPQFIFQYYEEEERQRGNFPDRFSGHQFPNYSSELNVNALLLGDSALYLCASTPQTDRGETQYFGPGTRLLVL.

Ten or more counts support this clonotype. The chain uses TRBV5-6 and TRBJ2-4, with 9 bases aligning to TRBD2. The CDR3 is made up of 17 amino acids. V lost 1 base, J lost 0 bases, and 5 bases stayed unmatched. Germline V gene sequence: CDR1 SGHDT, CDR2 YYEEEE. DNA for the CDR3: TGTGCCAGCAGCTTGAGGCGGGGGGGTCTAGCCAAAAACATTCAGTACTTC. Protein: CASSLRRGGLAKNIQYF.

This clonotype has ten or more counts. The V gene is TRBV7-2, the J gene TRBJ2-5; 8 bases line up with TRBD2. J lost 1 base, V lost 5 bases, and 6 bases had no gene match. In germline, CDR1 is SGHTA, CDR2 FQGNSA. The CDR3 sequence is 15 residues long. The CDR3 here is CASSTPGLAQETQYF. The CDR3 DNA sequence: TGTGCCAGCAGCACGCCCGGACTAGCCCAAGAGACCCAGTACTTC.

This clonotype was recorded many times. This chain links TRBV20-1 with TRBJ1-1; maybe TRBD1 (6 bases). The V end was cut by 5 bases, the J end by 1 base, with 8 bases between. The CDR3 is made up of 12 amino acids. Per germline, CDR1 DFQATT and CDR2 SNEGSKA (reference sequence). CDR3 residues: CSAWGQNTEAFF. The CDR3 nucleotides read TGCAGTGCTTGGGGACAGAACACTGAAGCTTTCTTT.

This clonotype was observed at least ten times. The V gene is TRBV7-2, the J gene TRBJ2-3; 8 positions agree with TRBD1. Germline trimming cut 4 bases from V and 11 bases from J; bases unmatched to any gene: 5. This CDR3 is built from 12 residues. CDR1 is SGHTA, CDR2 FQGNSA, per germline. This chain's CDR3 is CASSSQGARQYF. CDR3 coding DNA: TGTGCCAGCAGCTCCCAGGGGGCTCGGCAGTATTTT.

The table lists this clonotype with many counts. This chain links TRBV12-3 or TRBV12-4 with TRBJ2-4; 13 bases match TRBD2. J lost 0 bases, V lost 0 bases, and 5 bases had no gene match. The CDR3 is 19 residues long. The CDR3 nucleotides are TGTGCCAGCAGTTTAGCGGGACTAGCGGGGCCTCGAGCCAAAAACATTCAGTACTTC. It yields the protein CASSLAGLAGPRAKNIQYF.

This clonotype was detected once. This chain links TRBV4-2 with TRBJ1-1; D perhaps matches TRBD1 (5 bases). The CDR3 length is 16 residues. Per germline, CDR1 LGHNA and CDR2 YNFKEQ. Trimming removed 0 bases from V and 0 bases from J, with 11 bases in between. CDR3 in amino acids: CASSQDQSGLNTEAFF. The CDR3 DNA reads as TGTGCCAGCAGCCAAGATCAGTCAGGGTTGAACACTGAAGCTTTCTTT.

This clonotype has a count of ten or more. The chain employs TRBV7-2 and TRBJ2-1; D is possibly TRBD2 (6 bases). Trimming took off 8 bases at V and 9 bases at J, with 20 bases between the two ends. Germline V gene sequence: CDR1 SGHTA, CDR2 FQGNSA. The CDR3 extends over 14 amino acids. This chain's CDR3 is CASRRLGRTSEQFF. As DNA, the CDR3 is TGTGCCAGCCGCAGACTAGGACGTACTAGTGAGCAGTTCTTC.

This clonotype was recorded at least ten times. The CDR3 sequence is CASSQRRSTEAFF. As DNA, the CDR3 is TGTGCCAGCAGCCAACGGCGGAGCACTGAAGCTTTCTTT. The genes are TRBV3-1 and TRBJ1-1, with D unresolved. Trimming cost V 2 bases and J 4 bases, with 8 bases left between them. Germline assignment: CDR1 LGHDT and CDR2 YNNKEL (reference sequence). The length of the CDR3 is 13 residues.

This clonotype was seen ten or more times. The J gene is TRBJ2-2, the V gene TRBV9, with unresolved D. The CDR3 sequence is 16 residues long. Germline CDR1 is SGDLS and CDR2 is YYNGEE. V dropped 0 bases and J dropped 3 bases, with 12 bases sitting between them. The CDR3 sequence is CASSVDPRLDTGELFF. CDR3 in DNA: TGTGCCAGCAGCGTAGATCCGAGACTTGACACCGGGGAGCTGTTTTTT.

At least ten counts were recorded for this clonotype. CDR3 region: CASSFWGAKGYTF. CDR3 nucleotides: TGTGCCAGCAGTTTTTGGGGGGCGAAGGGCTACACCTTC. The chain is built from TRBV27 and TRBJ1-2; TRBD1 is a possible D gene (6 bases). The CDR3 has 13 residues. Germline V gene data show CDR1 as MNHEY and CDR2 as SMNVEV (reference sequence). Trimming removed 3 bases at V and 8 bases at J, with 13 bases between.

This clonotype has a count of ten or more. The chain is built from TRBV12-3 or TRBV12-4 and TRBJ2-1; possible D gene TRBD2, 5 bases. V lost 4 bases and J lost 5, with 15 bases in between. The CDR3 length is 15 residues. In DNA form, the CDR3 reads TGTGCCAGCAGTTCGGCCTCGGGGTGGGACAATGAGCAGTTCTTC. It specifies CASSSASGWDNEQFF.

About this clonotype: One end of the junction does not line up with germline, which may come from a read error. The chain combines TRBV6-4 with TRBJ2-2; D remains ambiguous. Per germline, CDR1 MRHNA and CDR2 SNTAGT. The CDR3 spans 13 residues. CDR3 sequence (DNA): TGTGCCAGCAGTGAAGGTTACACCAGGGAGCTGTTTTTT. It codes for CASSEGYTRELFF.

This clonotype was seen repeatedly, ten times or more. V gene TRBV7-2 combines with J gene TRBJ2-5; the D gene is possibly TRBD2 (6 bases). CDR1 is SGHTA, CDR2 FQGNSA, per germline. The CDR3 runs 15 residues. Trimming shortened V by 6 bases and J by 4 bases, and 18 bases separated the two germline ends. CDR3 region: CASSSTSSVGETQYF. The CDR3 coding sequence is TGTGCCAGCAGTTCGACTAGTAGTGTAGGAGAGACCCAGTACTTC.

The rearrangement joins TRBV4-1 to TRBJ2-3; perhaps D is TRBD1 or TRBD2 (5 bases each). This CDR3 has 17 residues. Trimming cost V 3 bases and J 0 bases, with 16 bases left between them. The germline CDR1 and CDR2 sequences are MGHRA and YSYEKL. The chain's CDR3 is CASSQDRGRGSTDTQYF. As DNA, the CDR3 is TGCGCCAGCAGCCAGGATCGTGGCCGGGGCAGCACAGATACGCAGTATTTT.